This T cell receptor beta chain was identified during a study of OX40 agonist ivuxolimab in advanced cancers. As for the study in general: The dose-escalation group included hepatocellular carcinoma, melanoma, renal cell carcinoma and head and neck cancer. Aged 23 to 79 with a mean of 60 years, they were about 83% male. Whole-study findings and limits: Among the lowest levels of clonal expansion were found in partial responders at 0.1-3.0 mg/kg. By week 6 at 0.1 to 3.0 mg/kg, blood CD4+ and CD8+ T cells had expanded clonally.

TCRdb keeps only in-frame clones here, not all; method: immunoSEQ multiplex PCR. Found here are approximately 60,000 clones, 85% to 90% of them singletons; the top ten hold around 15%. Trimming pared 3 bases from V and 6 bases from J, leaving 13 bases between. Germline loops: CDR1 SGHTS, CDR2 YDEGEE. The CDR3 consists of 14 residues. The count of this clone is one. As yet, its antigen is unknown. The source material was CD4+ or CD8+ T cells sorted from blood, sampled in a trial of the OX40 agonist ivuxolimab. The chain combines TRBV5-8 with TRBJ2-1; D is perhaps TRBD1 or TRBD2 (5 bases each). The receptor's source is an adult with an advanced solid tumor such as melanoma, head and neck, liver or kidney cancer. The CDR3 DNA follows: TGTGCCAGCAGCTCGGGGCATTGGCCCAATGAGCAGTTCTTC. This gives the protein CASSSGHWPNEQFF.